These T cell receptor beta chains were read from a single sample in a study of early T cells in non-severe SARS-CoV-2 infection. One entry per CDR3 protein results from TCRdb running MiXCR on the 5' RACE reads. The sample lists roughly 45,000 distinct CDR3 sequences; around 4.6% were seen once. What was sequenced was whole blood. Receptors originate from an adult who was a healthcare worker with PCR-confirmed SARS-CoV-2 infection or an uninfected control (not recorded which). CDR3s include the opening cysteine and the closing phenylalanine or tryptophan. A D gene is named only where the DNA matches it firmly. Size is omitted from some rows. Given values are once, few, many or a class for expanded clones.

j_call v_call clone_size d_call cdr3_aa cdr3_nt
TRBJ2-6 TRBV20-1 many NA CSALRWDTGANVLTF TGCAGTGCCCTCAGATGGGATACTGGGGCCAACGTCCTGACTTTC
TRBJ1-2 TRBV11-2 many NA CASSNRVDGYTF TGTGCCAGCAGCAACAGGGTCGATGGCTACACCTTC
TRBJ2-5 TRBV4-1 many NA CASSQELSSPRETQYF TGCGCCAGCAGCCAAGAATTATCCAGCCCGCGGGAGACCCAGTACTTC
TRBJ1-6 TRBV2 many NA CASSGNRDSPLHF TGTGCCAGCAGTGGCAATCGGGATTCACCCCTCCACTTT
TRBJ2-7 TRBV11-2 NA NA CASSLQKTGSYEQYF TGTGCCAGCAGCTTACAGAAAACGGGCAGTTACGAGCAGTACTTC
TRBJ2-7 TRBV20-1 many TRBD2 CSAGRGREIGRQYF TGCAGTGCTGGGAGGGGCAGGGAGATCGGAAGGCAGTACTTC
TRBJ1-1 TRBV6-1 many TRBD1 CASSNVGQGAAEAFF TGTGCCAGCAGCAATGTGGGACAGGGGGCTGCTGAAGCTTTCTTT
TRBJ2-1 TRBV6-6 many TRBD2 CASSNPGLAGGLRFF TGTGCCAGCAGTAACCCGGGACTAGCGGGGGGGCTTCGGTTCTTC
TRBJ2-7 TRBV7-2 many NA CASSPNSRDTGYEQYF TGTGCCAGCAGCCCCAACTCCAGGGACACCGGCTACGAGCAGTACTTC
TRBJ1-2 TRBV6-6 many NA CATHMQGWENYGYTF TGTGCCACCCATATGCAGGGCTGGGAAAACTATGGCTACACCTTC
TRBJ2-5 TRBV5-5 NA TRBD1 CASSVPGTGPETQYF TGTGCCAGCAGCGTTCCGGGGACAGGGCCAGAGACCCAGTACTTC
TRBJ1-1 TRBV12-3/TRBV12-4 NA TRBD1 CASSNRDRDTEVFF TGTGCCAGCAGTAACCGGGACAGGGACACTGAAGTTTTCTTT
TRBJ2-1 TRBV30 many NA CASLRSVSYNEQFF TGTGCCTCCCTACGCAGCGTCTCCTACAATGAGCAGTTCTTC
TRBJ2-2 TRBV6-4 few NA CASSGTRGGELFF TGTGCCAGCAGTGGGACACGTGGCGGGGAGCTGTTTTTT
TRBJ2-3 TRBV18 many NA CASSLSRTDTQYF TGTGCCAGCTCACTTTCCCGCACAGATACGCAGTATTTT
TRBJ2-7 TRBV30 many NA CAWRQGSYEQYF TGTGCCTGGAGGCAGGGTTCCTACGAGCAGTACTTC
TRBJ2-1 TRBV12-3/TRBV12-4 many NA CASSSLTGVTEQFF TGTGCCAGCAGTTCCCTCACGGGGGTCACTGAGCAGTTCTTC